These T cell receptor beta chains were read from a single sample in a study of cytomegalovirus exposure and HLA in healthy donors. Generated by immunoSEQ multiplex PCR, the TCRdb table keeps only in-frame clones and is missing some. This table has about 250,000 clones, about three quarters appearing once. Sequencing was done on a sample of PBMCs. These receptors all come from a boy aged 5-17 years in good health and CMV-seronegative. Both conserved end residues are part of each CDR3. The order of the fields is V gene, J gene, clone size, CDR3 protein. Clone size is given for some rows only: seen once, a few or many times, or a class if the clone is expanded.

>TRBV9|TRBJ2-1|-
CASSADRQGAYNEQFF
>TRBV7-3|TRBJ1-6|once
CASSLSHSLNSPLHF
>TRBV6-5|TRBJ1-1|-
CASSYGAGLNTEAFF
>TRBV5-4|TRBJ1-5|-
CASSVGGTVNQPQHF
>TRBV7-2|TRBJ2-2|-
CASSLLLSGRAGELFF
>TRBV11-2|TRBJ2-1|-
CASGRDSGNNEQFF
>TRBV5-6|TRBJ2-5|-
CASSSLAGGPTQETQYF
>TRBV5-4|TRBJ2-5|-
CASSFKDSQETQYF
>TRBV29-1|TRBJ1-1|-
CSVGDRRNTEAFF
>TRBV7-9|TRBJ2-5|-
CASSLGGAGGQETQYF
>TRBV29-1|TRBJ1-1|-
CSVETGGKNTEAFF
>TRBV6-1|TRBJ2-7|-
CASKRTGDSYEQYF
>TRBV5-4|TRBJ2-3|-
CASSTGLAGGDTQYF
>TRBV2|TRBJ1-2|few
CASSERGNGYTF
>TRBV10-1|TRBJ2-5|-
CARGTRNQETQYF
>TRBV11-2|TRBJ1-2|once
CASSLTRGGQGALGYTF
>TRBV27|TRBJ1-4|-
CASSSPGRASANEKLFF
>TRBV28|TRBJ2-7|-
CASSSGGPVGGYF
>TRBV6-1|TRBJ1-2|-
CASKIVKGEGNGYTF
>TRBV4-1|TRBJ1-3|-
CASSQGQGAGNTIYF
>TRBV18|TRBJ2-7|-
CASSPRQGISEQYF
>TRBV5-6|TRBJ2-7|-
CASSEGLAHSYEQYF
>TRBV29-1|TRBJ2-3|-
CSAGIFSTDTQYF
>TRBV5-1|TRBJ2-2|-
CASSFDGTNTGELFF
>TRBV23-1|TRBJ1-2|-
CASSQSGTGDYGYTF
>TRBV7-9|TRBJ2-7|-
CASSLRQGSYEQYF
>TRBV6-1|TRBJ1-1|-
CASSESRGVGAFF
>TRBV6-1|-|-
CASSLIGQSYEQYF
>TRBV6-6|TRBJ2-7|-
CASSYLQGGVYEQYF
>TRBV2|TRBJ1-1|few
CASSVGLNTEAFF
>TRBV2|TRBJ1-3|once
CASINSGNTIYF